This T cell receptor (beta chain) was captured in a study of T cell responses to AZD1222 COVID-19 vaccine. Study-wide results and caveats: Repertoires in all cases were sampled only once the peak T cell response had passed. Spike-specific TCR breadth and depth both grew after two AZD1222 doses. The donors showed a predominance of white British ancestry and of females, with possible underestimation of clonal diversity. Spike-wide vaccine-associated CD4 TCRs dominated at 160-218 and 743-854.

Clones were read by immunoSEQ multiplex PCR, and TCRdb kept only the in-frame ones, dropping some. This table holds approximately 160,000 clones, less than 95% found once. On this clone itself: Its target is not known.

V gave up 3 bases and J gave up 2 bases, with 23 bases separating them. The CDR3 runs to 18 residues. In germline, CDR1 is MGHRA, CDR2 YSYEKL. The sequence derives from an adult in good health. The specimen comprised peripheral blood, sampled on day 0 of AZD1222 vaccination. The gene calls are TRBV4-1 and TRBJ2-7; maybe TRBD1 (5 bases). CDR3 in DNA: TGCGCCAGCAGCCAGGCCACACTTAGGGGCTTTAGGGCCTACGAGCAGTACTTC. Protein sequence: CASSQATLRGFRAYEQYF.